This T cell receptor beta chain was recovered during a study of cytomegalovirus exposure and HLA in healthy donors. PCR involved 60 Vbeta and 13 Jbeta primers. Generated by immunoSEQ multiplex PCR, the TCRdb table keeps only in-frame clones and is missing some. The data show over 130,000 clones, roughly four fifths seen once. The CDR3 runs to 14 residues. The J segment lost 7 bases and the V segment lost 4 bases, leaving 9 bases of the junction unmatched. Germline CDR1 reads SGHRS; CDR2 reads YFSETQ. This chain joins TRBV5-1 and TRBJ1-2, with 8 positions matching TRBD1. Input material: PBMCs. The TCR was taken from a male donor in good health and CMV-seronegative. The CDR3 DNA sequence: TGCGCCAGCAGCCCAAAGAGGACAGGGATTGGCTACACCTTC. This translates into CASSPKRTGIGYTF.